Listed here is a single T cell receptor (beta chain). This sample is drawn from a study of identical twins. This CDR3 has 14 amino acids. The ends lost 3 bases at V and 3 bases at J; junction bases unmatched: 1. A universal primer site was created by template switching, with the cDNA bearing unique molecular identifiers. MiXCR was run by TCRdb on the 5' RACE reads, yielding one entry per CDR3 protein. Altogether just under 650,000 distinct CDR3 sequences are present, 7.1% being singletons, with the ten largest covering over 1.5%. These data are also associated with another study on yellow fever vaccine responses in identical twins.

Material: PBMCs. The sequence was collected from a woman younger than 35 in good health. The gene calls are TRBV12-3 or TRBV12-4 and TRBJ2-1, with TRBD2 matching over 8 bases. DNA for the CDR3: TGTGCCAGCAGTTTTCTAGCGGGCTACAATGAGCAGTTCTTC. This sequence encodes CASSFLAGYNEQFF.